Below, 2 T cell receptor beta chains from the same sample are listed, as sequenced in a study of blood T cell repertoires in COVID-19. Produced via immunoSEQ multiplex PCR; TCRdb's table is partial and in-frame only. The sample has about 220,000 clones; approximately 78% are singletons. The specimen sequenced was peripheral blood. These receptors were taken from an elderly woman with COVID-19, enrolled during active disease.

This clone was seen only once. The chain links TRBV29-1 to TRBJ2-4, with 9 bases fitting TRBD1. This CDR3 contains 15 residues. The junction had 6 bases not matched to a gene; V was cut back by 5 bases and J by 1 base. Per germline, CDR1 SQVTM and CDR2 ANQGSEA. The CDR3 loop reads CSVTRQGVAKNIQYF. The CDR3, as DNA: TGCAGCGTTACTCGACAGGGGGTGGCCAAAAACATTCAGTACTTC.

The gene calls are TRBV7-9 and TRBJ1-2; D might be TRBD1 (5 bases). Trimming shortened V by 2 bases and J by 0 bases, and 13 bases separated the two germline ends. Germline V gene lookup returns CDR1 SEHNR and CDR2 FQNEAQ (reference sequence). The CDR3 is made up of 16 amino acids. CDR3 residues: CASSLSLRGANYGYTF. CDR3 nucleotides: TGTGCCAGCAGCTTATCCCTACGGGGGGCTAACTATGGCTACACCTTC.